This T cell receptor beta chain was captured in a study of shared clonotypes between healthy human individuals. Trimming took off 4 bases at V and 5 bases at J, with 14 bases between the two ends. This CDR3 has 14 residues. Germline V gene lookup returns CDR1 SEHNR and CDR2 FQNEAQ (reference sequence). Selected positively for CCR7 and CD45RO-negative, naive CD8 cells excluded terminally differentiated effector memory CD45RA+ cells. Clones were read by immunoSEQ multiplex PCR, and TCRdb kept only the in-frame ones, dropping some. Of roughly 2.1 million clones in the sample, 85% to 95% were seen once. This rearrangement joins TRBV7-9 to TRBJ1-1, with TRBD1 as a possible D gene (5 bases). Sequenced input: naive CD8+ T cells from PBMCs. This clonotype was sampled from a man between 18 and 35 years old in good health. Some clones in this sample may be carry-over from other donors' samples. The CDR3: CASSSGTVGTEAFF. The CDR3 DNA follows: TGTGCCAGCAGCTCCGGGACGGTGGGGACTGAAGCTTTCTTT.